The 21 T cell receptor beta chains given below trace back to one sample, sequenced in a study of blood T cell repertoires in COVID-19. TCRdb's copy holds only in-frame clones and misses some; the assay was immunoSEQ multiplex PCR. The repertoire consists of approximately 170,000 clones, with approximately 81% occurring once and the leading ten covering over 9.5%. The sample comprised peripheral blood. These receptors were taken from a woman of 80 years or more with active or convalescent COVID-19.

The chain uses TRBV9 and TRBJ2-1, with D unclear. V was cut by 4 bases and J by 6 bases, with 11 bases left in between. This CDR3 has 13 residues. Germline V lookup: CDR1 SGDLS, CDR2 YYNGEE. The DNA for the CDR3 is TGTGCCAGCAGCTCCCGGGTCACCAATGAGCAGTTCTTC. The encoded protein is CASSSRVTNEQFF. The full variable domain, rest sourced from reference TRBV9 and TRBJ2-1, is DSGVTQTPKHLITATGQRVTLRCSPRSGDLSVYWYQQSLDQGLQFLIQYYNGEERAKGNILERFSAQQFPDLHSELNLSSLELGDSALYFCASSSRVTNEQFFGPGTRLTVL.

This chain uses TRBV7-8 with TRBJ2-1; 10 bases are shared with TRBD2. V lost 1 base to trimming and J lost 5 bases; unmatched junction nucleotides: 5. CDR1 and CDR2 from the germline V gene are SGHVS and FQNEAQ. The CDR3 has 16 residues. The CDR3 loop is CASSLVASGSNNEQFF. The CDR3 DNA reads TGTGCCAGCAGCTTAGTTGCTAGCGGGAGTAACAATGAGCAGTTCTTC.

The chain combines TRBV7-8 with TRBJ1-4; 9 bases map to TRBD1. Germline trimming cut 5 bases from V and 0 bases from J; bases unmatched to any gene: 7. This CDR3 comprises 17 residues. The V gene's germline CDR1 is SGHVS and CDR2 FQNEAQ. The CDR3 DNA reads as TGTGCCAGCAGCCTTCGGGACAGGGTTGCAACTAATGAAAAACTGTTTTTT. Translation gives CASSLRDRVATNEKLFF.

This clone was found a few times. The chain recombines TRBV24-1 with TRBJ1-1, with D unclear. The length of the CDR3 is 13 residues. The germline gives CDR1 KGHDR, CDR2 SFDVKD. V was trimmed by 4 bases and J by 5 bases, leaving 10 bases between them. The CDR3 spells CATSETQETEAFF. CDR3 bases: TGTGCCACCAGTGAGACTCAAGAGACTGAAGCTTTCTTT.

This sequence joins TRBV6-5 and TRBJ2-7, with D maybe TRBD1 (5 bases). From germline, CDR1 is MNHEY and CDR2 SVGAGI. CDR3 length: 13 residues. The ends were cut back, 4 bases at V and 4 bases at J, with 11 bases in the middle. The chain's CDR3 is CASSSVDTYEQYF. The DNA of the CDR3 is TGTGCCAGCAGTTCCGTGGACACGTACGAGCAGTACTTC.

The chain combines TRBV28 with TRBJ2-7; D unresolved. The CDR3 spans 14 residues. Per the germline V gene, CDR1 is MDHEN and CDR2 is SYDVKM. Trimming took off 3 bases at V and 5 bases at J, with 14 bases between the two ends. CDR3 protein: CASSFSPSLNEQYF. The DNA of the CDR3 is TGTGCCAGCAGTTTCTCTCCTAGTCTCAACGAGCAGTACTTC.

V and J are TRBV29-1 and TRBJ2-3, with TRBD2 identical over 14 bases. The V segment lost 4 bases and the J segment 5 bases; nucleotides outside the gene matches: 5. The CDR3 sequence is 15 residues long. Germline CDR1 reads SQVTM; CDR2 reads ANQGSEA. The CDR3 DNA is TGCAGCGTTGCGGGACTAGCGGGAGCGGTAGATACGCAGTATTTT. Its translation: CSVAGLAGAVDTQYF.

This rearrangement joins TRBV20-1 to TRBJ1-2; the match to TRBD1 covers 9 bases. CDR1 is DFQATT and CDR2 is SNEGSKA in the germline V gene (reference sequence). This CDR3 is 12 amino acids long. Trimming cost V 4 bases and J 5 bases; bases outside gene matches: 2. The CDR3 reads CSATDRGYGYTF. The CDR3 nucleotides read TGCAGTGCTACTGACAGGGGGTATGGCTACACCTTC.

The chain combines TRBV7-9 with TRBJ1-5; D uncertain. In germline, CDR1 is SEHNR, CDR2 FQNEAQ (reference sequence). V was cut by 4 bases and J by 5 bases, with 6 bases left in between. The CDR3 spans 12 residues. CDR3 sequence reads: CASSYRDQPQHF. The CDR3, as DNA: TGTGCCAGCAGCTACCGGGATCAGCCCCAGCATTTT.

This sequence joins TRBV28 and TRBJ1-5; 9 bases are shared with TRBD1. J gave up 4 bases and V 7 bases, and 8 bases lay outside the gene matches. Germline CDR1 is MDHEN and CDR2 is SYDVKM. CDR3 length: 15 amino acids. CDR3 sequence: CASNVDRGPNQPQHF. Here the CDR3 DNA reads TGTGCCAGCAACGTGGACAGGGGACCTAATCAGCCCCAGCATTTT.

This clone has only a few counts. The rearrangement uses TRBV21-1 and TRBJ1-1. TRBV21-1 is tagged as a pseudogene. The CDR3 has 14 residues. The CDR3 reads CASSARYLNTEAFF. The CDR3 region has the DNA TGTGCCAGCAGCGCCCGATACTTGAACACTGAAGCTTTCTTT.

The chain is built from TRBV7-3 and TRBJ2-2; D not certain. Germline CDR1 and CDR2: SGHTA and FQGTGA. This CDR3 is built from 14 residues. V lost 5 bases and J lost 5, with 12 bases in between. CDR3: CASSPTGQTGELFF. CDR3 DNA sequence: TGTGCCAGCAGCCCTACTGGGCAGACCGGGGAGCTGTTTTTT.

The chain couples TRBV19 to TRBJ1-2, with 7 bases fitting TRBD1. CDR1 and CDR2 (germline): LNHDA, SQIVND (reference sequence). Trimming took 5 bases from V and 8 from J; bases not matched to a gene: 11. This CDR3 comprises 14 residues. The CDR3 spells CASSATQGRMGYTF. DNA of the CDR3: TGTGCCAGTAGTGCCACACAGGGGCGGATGGGCTACACCTTC.

The chain combines TRBV29-1 with TRBJ1-2; D call uncertain. Germline assignment: CDR1 SQVTM and CDR2 ANQGSEA. CDR3 length: 11 residues. Trimming pared 5 bases from V and 8 bases from J, leaving 12 bases between. The CDR3, as DNA: TGCAGCGTTCGAGGGCAAGGGGGCTACACCTTC. As protein: CSVRGQGGYTF.

The chain links TRBV25-1 to TRBJ1-4, with unresolved D. V lost 3 bases and J lost 8, with 13 bases in between. CDR1 and CDR2 from the germline V gene are MGHDK and SYGVNS. The CDR3 length is 14 residues. CDR3 DNA sequence: TGTGCCAGCAGTGACCGGGAGACCGGAGAAAAACTGTTTTTT. Residues: CASSDRETGEKLFF.

A single count supports this clone. V and J are TRBV3-1 (or the pseudogene TRBV3-2) and TRBJ2-5, with D tentatively TRBD1 (6 bases). V was clipped by 6 bases and J by 4 bases, with 12 bases between them. CDR1 is LGHDT, CDR2 YNNKEL, per germline (reference sequence). The CDR3 has 13 amino acids. The CDR3 is CASRQGGGETQYF. CDR3 bases: TGTGCCAGCAGACAGGGCGGCGGAGAGACCCAGTACTTC.

This clone came up a few times. The chain has TRBV5-1 and TRBJ2-1; D possibly corresponds to TRBD1 (6 bases). Trimming stripped 0 bases from V and 5 bases from J, with 9 bases between. Germline CDR1 is SGHRS and CDR2 is YFSETQ. There are 14 residues in the CDR3. The chain's CDR3 is CASSLDRANNEQFF. CDR3 DNA: TGCGCCAGCAGCTTGGACAGGGCAAACAATGAGCAGTTCTTC.

In its sample, this clone was seen once. As DNA, the CDR3 is TGTGCCAGCAGCCGGGGGGCTAGCGGGAGTATTGAGCAGTTCTTC. Residues: CASSRGASGSIEQFF. The gene calls are TRBV11-3 and TRBJ2-1, with 10 bases aligning to TRBD2. The germline V gene has CDR1 SGHNT and CDR2 YENEEA. V lost 5 bases and J lost 9; bases outside the gene matches: 10. The CDR3 runs 15 residues.

The V gene is TRBV6-5, the J gene TRBJ1-1, with a possible D match to TRBD1 (6 bases). There are 13 residues in the CDR3. Germline-derived CDR1 and CDR2 are MNHEY and SVGAGI. V dropped 7 bases and J dropped 2 bases, with 11 bases sitting between them. Written as DNA, the CDR3 is TGTGCCAGCACAATGACAGGAAACACTGAAGCTTTCTTT. Translated, it gives CASTMTGNTEAFF.

The chain couples TRBV5-5 to TRBJ2-1; perhaps TRBD2 as D (5 bases). The germline V gene has CDR1 SGHKS and CDR2 YYEKEE (reference sequence). The CDR3 sequence is 12 residues long. V was shortened by 4 bases and J by 14 bases, with 16 bases between the two germline ends. The CDR3 DNA reads TGTGCCAGCAGCCCCGATAAGGACGGGAAGTTCTTC. Its protein product is CASSPDKDGKFF.

Only one count was recorded for this clone. This chain connects TRBV7-3 to TRBJ2-1; tentative D call: TRBD2 (5 bases). V dropped 2 bases and J dropped 6 bases, with 14 bases sitting between them. Germline V gene sequence: CDR1 SGHTA, CDR2 FQGTGA. The CDR3 is 15 residues long. CDR3 coding DNA: TGTGCCAGCAGCTTAGTGGCTAGCTCGGTCAATGAGCAGTTCTTC. Its protein product is CASSLVASSVNEQFF.